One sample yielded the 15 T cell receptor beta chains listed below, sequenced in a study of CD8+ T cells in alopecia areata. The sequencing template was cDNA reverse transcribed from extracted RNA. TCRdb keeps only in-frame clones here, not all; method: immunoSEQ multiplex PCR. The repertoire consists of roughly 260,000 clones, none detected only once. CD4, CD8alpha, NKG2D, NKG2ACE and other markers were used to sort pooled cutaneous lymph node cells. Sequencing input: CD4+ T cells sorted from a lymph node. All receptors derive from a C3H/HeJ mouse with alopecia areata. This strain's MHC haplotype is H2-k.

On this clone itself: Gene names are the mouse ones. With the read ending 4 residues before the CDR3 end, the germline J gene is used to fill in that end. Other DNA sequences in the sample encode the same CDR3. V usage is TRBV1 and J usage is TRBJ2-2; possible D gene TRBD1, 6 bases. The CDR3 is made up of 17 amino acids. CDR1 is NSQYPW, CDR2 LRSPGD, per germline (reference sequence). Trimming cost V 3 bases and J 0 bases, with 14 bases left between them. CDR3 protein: CTCSALPGQANTGQLYF. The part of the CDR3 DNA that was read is TGCACCTGCAGTGCCCTACCGGGACAAGCAAACACCGGG.

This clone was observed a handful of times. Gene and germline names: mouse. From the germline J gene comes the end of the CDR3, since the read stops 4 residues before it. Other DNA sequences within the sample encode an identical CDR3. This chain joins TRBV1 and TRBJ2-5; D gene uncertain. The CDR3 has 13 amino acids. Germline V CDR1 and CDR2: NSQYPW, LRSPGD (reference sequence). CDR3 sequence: CTCSADLKDTQYF. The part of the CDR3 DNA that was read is TGCACCTGCAGTGCAGATCTGAAGGAC.

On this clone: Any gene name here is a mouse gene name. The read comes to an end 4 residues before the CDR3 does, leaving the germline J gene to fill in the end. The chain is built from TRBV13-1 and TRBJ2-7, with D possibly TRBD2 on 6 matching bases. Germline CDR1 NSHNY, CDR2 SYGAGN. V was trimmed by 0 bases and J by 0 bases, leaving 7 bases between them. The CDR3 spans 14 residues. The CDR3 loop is CASSDDGGSYEQYF. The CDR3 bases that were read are TGTGCCAGCAGTGATGATGGGGGCTCCTAT.

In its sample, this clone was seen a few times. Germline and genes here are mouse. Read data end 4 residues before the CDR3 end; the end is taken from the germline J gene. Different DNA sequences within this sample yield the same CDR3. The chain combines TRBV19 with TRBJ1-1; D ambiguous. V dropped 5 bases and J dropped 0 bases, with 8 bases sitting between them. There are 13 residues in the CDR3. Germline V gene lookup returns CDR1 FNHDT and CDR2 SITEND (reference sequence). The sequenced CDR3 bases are TGTGCCAGCAGGCCAACAGCAAACACA. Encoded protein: CASRPTANT. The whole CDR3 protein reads CASRPTANTEVFF.

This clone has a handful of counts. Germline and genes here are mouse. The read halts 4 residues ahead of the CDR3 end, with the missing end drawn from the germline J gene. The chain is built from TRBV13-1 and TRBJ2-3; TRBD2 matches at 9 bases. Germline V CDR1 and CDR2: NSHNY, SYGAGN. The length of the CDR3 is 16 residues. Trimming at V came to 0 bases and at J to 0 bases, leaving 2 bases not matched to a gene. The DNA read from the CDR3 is TGTGCCAGCAGTGATGTGGGGGGGCATAGTGCAGAA. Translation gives CASSDVGGHSAE. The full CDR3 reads CASSDVGGHSAETLYF.

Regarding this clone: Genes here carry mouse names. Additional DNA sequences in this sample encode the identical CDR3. The CDR3 here is CASSDAGGNTGQLYF. CDR3 DNA, as far as it was read: TGTGCCAGCAGTGATGCAGGGGGGAACACCGGG. The chain joins TRBV13-1 to TRBJ2-2; D is perhaps TRBD1 (7 bases). The read halts 4 residues ahead of the CDR3 end, with the missing end drawn from the germline J gene. The CDR3 consists of 15 residues. Germline values: CDR1 NSHNY, CDR2 SYGAGN. The germline V and J ends were trimmed by 0 bases and 2 bases, with 8 bases remaining between them.

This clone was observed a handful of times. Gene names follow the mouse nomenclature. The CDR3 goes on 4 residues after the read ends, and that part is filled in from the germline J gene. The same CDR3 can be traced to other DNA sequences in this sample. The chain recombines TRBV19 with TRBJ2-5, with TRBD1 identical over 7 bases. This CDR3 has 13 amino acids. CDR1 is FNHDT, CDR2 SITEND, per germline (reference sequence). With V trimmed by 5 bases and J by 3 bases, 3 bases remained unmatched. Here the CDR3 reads CASRPGQQDTQYF. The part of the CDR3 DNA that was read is TGTGCCAGCAGGCCGGGACAGCAAGAC.

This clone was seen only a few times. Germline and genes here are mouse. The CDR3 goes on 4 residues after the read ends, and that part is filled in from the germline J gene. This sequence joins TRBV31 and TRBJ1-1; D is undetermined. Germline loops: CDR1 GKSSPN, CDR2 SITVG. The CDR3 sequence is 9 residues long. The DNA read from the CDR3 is TGTGCCTGGAGTCAA. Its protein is CAWSQ. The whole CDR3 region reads CAWSQEVFF.

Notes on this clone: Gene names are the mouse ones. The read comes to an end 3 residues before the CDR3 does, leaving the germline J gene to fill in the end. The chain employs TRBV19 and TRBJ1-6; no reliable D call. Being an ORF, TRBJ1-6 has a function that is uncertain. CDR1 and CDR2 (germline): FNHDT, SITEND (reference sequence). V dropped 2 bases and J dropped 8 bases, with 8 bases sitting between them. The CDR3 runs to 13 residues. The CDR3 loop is CASSMSRYSPLYF. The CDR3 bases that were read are TGTGCCAGCAGTATGAGCAGGTATTCGCCC.

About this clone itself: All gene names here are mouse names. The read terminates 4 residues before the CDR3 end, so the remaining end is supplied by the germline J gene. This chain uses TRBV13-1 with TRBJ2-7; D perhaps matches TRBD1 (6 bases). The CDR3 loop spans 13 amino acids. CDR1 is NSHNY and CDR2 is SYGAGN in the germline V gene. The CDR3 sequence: CASSVREGDEQYF. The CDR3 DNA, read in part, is TGTGCCAGCAGTGTCAGGGAGGGGGAT.

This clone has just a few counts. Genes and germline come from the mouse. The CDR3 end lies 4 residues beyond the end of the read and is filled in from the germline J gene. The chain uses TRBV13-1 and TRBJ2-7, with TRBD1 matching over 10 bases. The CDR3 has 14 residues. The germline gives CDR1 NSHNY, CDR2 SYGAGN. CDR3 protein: CASSPGQGGYEQYF. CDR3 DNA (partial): TGTGCCAGCAGTCCCGGACAGGGGGGGTAT.

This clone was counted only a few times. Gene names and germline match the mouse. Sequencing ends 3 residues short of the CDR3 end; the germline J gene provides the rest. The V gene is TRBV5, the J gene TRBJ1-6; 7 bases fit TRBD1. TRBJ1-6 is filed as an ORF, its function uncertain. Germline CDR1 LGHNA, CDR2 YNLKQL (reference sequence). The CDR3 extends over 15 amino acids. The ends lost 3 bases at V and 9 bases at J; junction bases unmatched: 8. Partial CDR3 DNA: TGTGCCAGCAGCCAGAAGACAGGGTTGGGTTCGCCC. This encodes CASSQKTGLGSP. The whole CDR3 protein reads CASSQKTGLGSPLYF.

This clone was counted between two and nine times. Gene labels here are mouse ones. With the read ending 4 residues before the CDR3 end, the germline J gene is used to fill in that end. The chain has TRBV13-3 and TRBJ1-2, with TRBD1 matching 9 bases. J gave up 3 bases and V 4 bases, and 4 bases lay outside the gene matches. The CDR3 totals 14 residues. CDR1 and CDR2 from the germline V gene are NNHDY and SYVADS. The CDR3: CASSKQGADSDYTF. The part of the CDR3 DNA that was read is TGTGCCAGCAGTAAACAGGGGGCCGACTCC.

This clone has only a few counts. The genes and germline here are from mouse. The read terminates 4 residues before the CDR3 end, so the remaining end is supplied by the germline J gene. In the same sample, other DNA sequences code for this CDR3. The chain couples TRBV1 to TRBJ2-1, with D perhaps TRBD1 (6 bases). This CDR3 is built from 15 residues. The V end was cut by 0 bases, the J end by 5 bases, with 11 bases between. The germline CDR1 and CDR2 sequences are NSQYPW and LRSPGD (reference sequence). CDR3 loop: CTCSAEQGLDAEQFF. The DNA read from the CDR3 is TGCACCTGCAGTGCAGAGCAGGGGCTGGATGCT.

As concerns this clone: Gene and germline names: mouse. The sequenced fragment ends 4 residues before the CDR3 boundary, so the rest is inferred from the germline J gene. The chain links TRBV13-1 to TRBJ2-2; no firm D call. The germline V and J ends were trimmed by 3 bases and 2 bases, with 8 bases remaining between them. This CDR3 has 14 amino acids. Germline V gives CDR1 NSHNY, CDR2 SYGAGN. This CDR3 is CASSGLQNTGQLYF. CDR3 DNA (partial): TGTGCCAGCAGTGGCCTACAGAACACCGGG.